What follows are 5 T cell receptor beta chains derived from one specimen sequenced in a study of T-cell memory formation after mild COVID-19. TCRdb called the 5' RACE reads again in MiXCR, with one record for every CDR3 protein. The sample has 550,000 to 600,000 distinct CDR3 sequences, 17% seen once. The sequencing input was PBMCs or a T cell subset sorted from them (not recorded which). Every receptor here comes from an adult woman who had mild COVID-19 (a few samples of this study predate the infection). Cell type and time point are not known.

This clonotype was counted between two and nine times. The V gene is TRBV2, the J gene TRBJ1-2, with a weak D call TRBD1 (5 bases). The CDR3 has 16 amino acids. Trimming removed 2 bases from V and 8 bases from J, with 21 bases in between. The germline V gene encodes CDR1 SNHLY and CDR2 FYNNEI. The CDR3: CASSEYVVGTDGGYTF. DNA for the CDR3: TGTGCCAGCAGTGAATATGTCGTGGGGACGGACGGGGGCTACACCTTC.

This clonotype was observed a few times. J is TRBJ2-7 and V is TRBV13, with D tentatively TRBD1 (6 bases). CDR3 size: 14 residues. V was shortened by 0 bases and J by 2 bases, with 8 bases between the two germline ends. Germline V CDR1 and CDR2: PRHDT, FYEKMQ (reference sequence). CDR3 sequence (DNA): TGTGCCAGCAGCTTAGGCTGGACAGCCTACGAGCAGTACTTC. This codes for CASSLGWTAYEQYF.

V is TRBV7-3 and J is TRBJ2-5, with 8 bases fitting TRBD1. The CDR3 is 16 amino acids. Germline CDR1 reads SGHTA; CDR2 reads FQGTGA. The J segment lost 4 bases and the V segment lost 0 bases, leaving 7 bases of the junction unmatched. CDR3 nucleotide sequence: TGTGCCAGCAGCTTAACGGCAGGGGGCTTAGGAGAGACCCAGTACTTC. Translated, it gives CASSLTAGGLGETQYF.

The V call is TRBV4-3, the J call TRBJ2-1, with 12 nucleotides matching TRBD2. This CDR3 spans 17 amino acids. V lost 5 bases to trimming and J lost 7 bases; unmatched junction nucleotides: 12. Germline assignment: CDR1 LGHNA and CDR2 YSLEER. The CDR3 protein is CASSFGTSGWRENEQFF. In nucleotides, the CDR3 is TGCGCCAGCAGCTTCGGGACTAGCGGGTGGAGGGAGAATGAGCAGTTCTTC.

As regards this clonotype: Its ends do not fully match the called genes, so a read error is possible. The genes are TRBV7-9 and TRBJ2-7; 8 nucleotides align to TRBD2. The CDR3 runs 11 residues. Germline values: CDR1 SEHNR, CDR2 FQNEAQ (reference sequence). The CDR3 reads CAISPGGEQYF. CDR3 coding DNA: TGTGCCATCAGCCCGGGGGGGGAGCAGTACTTC.